This TCR beta chain is drawn from a study of blood T cells in healthy people across ages (dated by TCRdb to the mid-2010s). About the study as a whole: In model experiments, roughly one uniquely barcoded TCR beta cDNA molecule per two T cells was captured by template switching. Four age groups were formed from the donors: young (average 16 years), middle-aged (approximately 40), aged (62) and long-lived (more than 75). Age-related changes in TCR beta repertoire diversity were measured in the study by deep sequencing normalized with unique cDNA molecular identifiers. Using the same blood draw, the study looked at two additional independent replicas of 1 million unique cDNA reads for two donors, one aged 18 to 29 and the other aged 80 or older. Donors of different ages were randomly distributed across sequencing lanes to avoid experimental bias. Overall study results and their limits: Because profiling used bulk unsorted PBMCs, naive and antigen-experienced compartments could not be compared conclusively. Observed TCR beta diversity per million T cells fell roughly linearly with age, and a significant reduction was already apparent by age roughly 40. The percentage of naive T cells measured by flow cytometry correlated strongly with observed TCR beta diversity. Total diversity estimates from one million sequenced T cells were considered lower bounds and underestimates. The CMV infection status of donors was not known, potentially confounding age-related changes in expanded clonotypes. Compared with the aged group, more naive CD4+ T cells, fewer expanded clones and increased TCR diversity were shown by the long-lived group, suggesting age selection.

The CDR3 holds 16 amino acids from the cysteine to the phenylalanine. The sequence is cut down to CDR3 DNA, 48 bases in frame from base 1. Trimming removed 0 bases from V and 3 bases from J; the gene matches leave 10 bases unexplained. CDR1 is given as DFQATT and CDR2 as SNEGSKA, both from the germline V gene (reference sequence). Donors were a few dozen systemically healthy Caucasian individuals from Russia aged roughly 6 to 90 years. About 9.6 milliliters of peripheral blood were collected from each donor into EDTA-treated Vacutainer tubes. Ficoll-Paque density-gradient centrifugation was used to isolate PBMCs, with at least 7 million per sample. Trizol reagent was used to extract total RNA from the PBMCs, yielding at least 6 micrograms per sample. For every donor, flow cytometry on a PBMC aliquot measured the percentage of naive CD45RAhigh/CD27high T cells. As regards this clonotype: Its antigen remains undetermined. Per-base quality was not reported, and no clone a single base away is much larger than it.

The library relied on 5' RACE. Sequencing instrument: Illumina HiSeq 2500. A second PCR of roughly 7 to 12 cycles was run with a J-beta primer mix and a sample-barcoded 5' primer. Each TCR beta cDNA molecule received a unique molecular identifier from a template-switch 5' adaptor carrying 12 random nucleotides. At least 2.5 million CDR3-containing paired-end reads were obtained from each sample. All of the RNA was converted into first-strand cDNA using the Mint cDNA synthesis kit, with a TRBC-specific oligonucleotide serving as the primer. Following uracil-DNA glycosylase treatment, all cDNA underwent a first 18-cycle PCR with the universal primers M1SS and BC2_uni_R. For the original study's pipeline: For normalization, 1 million high-quality reads were randomly selected from each sample, with every read carrying a distinct molecular identifier. Instead of being binned into consensus sequences, reads with shared molecular identifiers were discarded. MiTCR, run with a Q25 quality threshold and the strictest error-elimination algorithm, handled CDR3 identification, clonotype clustering and error correction. Lower-bound total TCR beta diversity was estimated with a nonparametric unseen species model using Euler transformation. TCRdb reworked the public reads: Q25 trimming with fastp, MiXCR clone assembly, productive beta chains retained. Each CDR3 protein gets just one entry, which takes the most common genes and DNA from the rows behind it. V and J calls and clone size were set by TCRdb, not the authors. Present in this sample are around 970,000 distinct CDR3 sequences, just over 50% of which were seen just once. The ten largest clones add up to over 20% of the sample.

The source material was blood. The TCR was taken from an older woman in good health. The chain is made from TRBV20-1 and TRBJ2-7, and TRBD2 aligns with 8 junction nucleotides. In nucleotide form, the sequence is TGCAGTGCTAGAGATCCGGAGACTAGCGATGGCTACGAGCAGTACTTC. Its product reads: CSARDPETSDGYEQYF.